Below are 13 T cell receptor beta chains sequenced from a single sample in a study of post-analysis software for immune sequencing data. The study's findings and limits: A handful of TRBV segments were significantly more frequent in patients than in controls. TRBV5-6, TRBV5-1 and TRBV20-1 were among these segments.

Unique molecular identifiers were present in the TCR beta cDNA libraries. TCRdb reprocessed the PCR reads with MiXCR, giving one entry per CDR3 protein. The table records 820,000 or so distinct CDR3 sequences, 53% of them present only once. Antigen specificity for these receptors is unknown. Sequences were obtained from blood. Receptors originate from a girl aged 10-17 years with multiple sclerosis.

The chain uses TRBV5-1 and TRBJ2-1, with D perhaps matching TRBD2 (6 bases). V was clipped by 0 bases and J by 0 bases, with 13 bases between them. The length of the CDR3 is 17 residues. CDR1 is SGHRS, CDR2 YFSETQ, per germline. CDR3 DNA sequence: TGCGCCAGCAGCTTGGGGAGCGGGTCGAGCTCCTACAATGAGCAGTTCTTC. Translated: CASSLGSGSSSYNEQFF.

The CDR3 region has the DNA TGCGCCAGCAGCTTGGGCCCGGCGGTTGGAATGATCTACGAGCAGTACTTC. Residues: CASSLGPAVGMIYEQYF. The chain joins TRBV5-1 to TRBJ2-7; D gene uncertain. Germline V gene lookup returns CDR1 SGHRS and CDR2 YFSETQ. The CDR3 covers 17 residues. With 0 bases removed from V and 3 bases from J, the gap between germline ends came to 19 bases.

This clonotype was seen a handful of times. The V and J genes are TRBV9 and TRBJ2-3; D gene ambiguous. V dropped 2 bases and J dropped 4 bases, with 5 bases sitting between them. The germline V gene encodes CDR1 SGDLS and CDR2 YYNGEE. This CDR3 contains 12 residues. As DNA, the CDR3 is TGTGCCAGCAGCGTTTCGGCAGATACGCAGTATTTT. The encoded protein is CASSVSADTQYF.

This clonotype was found a few times. The junction and the germline gene differ at one end; a read error may be behind it. The genes are TRBV27 and TRBJ2-7; 7 bases align to TRBD1. Germline assignment: CDR1 MNHEY and CDR2 SMNVEV (reference sequence). The CDR3 extends over 15 amino acids. The CDR3, as DNA: TGTGCCAGCAGATTATCGGGGACAGATAACTACGAGCAGTACTTC. Its translation is CASRLSGTDNYEQYF.

CDR3 protein: CASSQDGMWTDTQYF. The CDR3 DNA follows: TGTGCCAGCAGCCAAGATGGGATGTGGACAGATACGCAGTATTTT. The rearrangement joins TRBV4-2 to TRBJ2-3; D unclear. The CDR3 covers 15 residues. Germline CDR1 reads LGHNA; CDR2 reads YNFKEQ. Trimming pared 0 bases from V and 3 bases from J, leaving 10 bases between.

The table lists this clonotype with a count of one. The chain recombines TRBV20-1 with TRBJ2-1; D may be TRBD1 (5 bases). This CDR3 region has 14 residues. Per germline, CDR1 DFQATT and CDR2 SNEGSKA (reference sequence). This chain's CDR3 is CSPVTASSYNEQFF. DNA of the CDR3: TGCAGCCCTGTGACAGCATCCTCCTACAATGAGCAGTTCTTC.

The V call is TRBV6-1, the J call TRBJ2-7; D remains unclear. Germline assignment: CDR1 MNHNS and CDR2 SASEGT. The CDR3 loop spans 13 amino acids. V dropped 5 bases and J dropped 7 bases, with 15 bases sitting between them. DNA for the CDR3: TGTGCCAGCAGTTTAGCACCGTTGGGGGAGCAGTACTTC. Translation gives CASSLAPLGEQYF.

The chain has TRBV5-5 and TRBJ2-1, with 10 positions matching TRBD2. Looked up from germline, CDR1 is SGHKS and CDR2 is YYEKEE (reference sequence). V was pared by 4 bases and J by 3 bases, with 4 bases of the junction left unmatched. The length of the CDR3 is 15 residues. This chain's CDR3 is CASSASGSNYNEQFF. The DNA for the CDR3 is TGTGCCAGCAGCGCTAGCGGGAGTAACTACAATGAGCAGTTCTTC.

The chain has TRBV5-5 and TRBJ2-3, with 9 bases fitting TRBD1. V was pared by 6 bases and J by 5 bases, with 7 bases of the junction left unmatched. The CDR3 consists of 14 residues. Germline lookup yields CDR1 SGHKS and CDR2 YYEKEE (reference sequence). CDR3 nucleotides: TGTGCCAGCACCCTAACAGGGGGCCGAGATACGCAGTATTTT. It yields the protein CASTLTGGRDTQYF. Combining the CDR3 with reference TRBV5-5 and TRBJ2-3 gives the whole variable domain DAGVTQSPTHLIKTRGQQVTLRCSPISGHKSVSWYQQVLGQGPQFIFQYYEKEERGRGNFPDRFSARQFPNYSSELNVNALLLGDSALYLCASTLTGGRDTQYFGPGTRLTVL.

This clonotype was seen more than once but under ten times. The CDR3 sequence: CAISDMLIYGYTF. CDR3 nucleotides: TGTGCCATCAGCGACATGCTTATCTATGGCTACACCTTC. This chain joins TRBV10-3 and TRBJ1-2, with no clear D. The CDR3 is 13 residues long. V dropped 6 bases and J dropped 4 bases, with 12 bases sitting between them. The germline V gene has CDR1 ENHRY and CDR2 SYGVKD.

The V call is TRBV28, the J call TRBJ1-5; 7 bases fit TRBD1. Trimming removed 6 bases from V and 5 bases from J; junction bases left unmatched: 16. Looked up from germline, CDR1 is MDHEN and CDR2 is SYDVKM. The CDR3 is 17 residues long. The CDR3 here is CASRRPPIRGRDQPQHF. The CDR3 coding sequence is TGTGCCAGCAGACGGCCACCGATAAGGGGGCGGGATCAGCCCCAGCATTTT.

The genes are TRBV30 and TRBJ1-1, with D maybe TRBD1 (6 bases). Trimming left V 1 base short and J 5 bases short, with 20 bases between. CDR1 is GTSNPN and CDR2 is SVGIG in the germline V gene (reference sequence). This CDR3 has 16 amino acids. The CDR3 reads CAWSGGAGARHTEAFF. DNA of the CDR3: TGTGCCTGGAGTGGTGGGGCAGGGGCTAGACATACTGAAGCTTTCTTT.

J is TRBJ2-1 and V is TRBV6-6; 14 bases are shared with TRBD2. CDR3 length: 15 residues. Germline CDR1 MNHNY, CDR2 SVGAGI (reference sequence). The junction had 3 bases not matched to a gene; V was cut back by 5 bases and J by 6 bases. CDR3 loop: CASSPGTSGGNEQFF. The CDR3 coding sequence is TGTGCCAGCAGTCCCGGGACTAGCGGGGGCAATGAGCAGTTCTTC.